Detailed here is one T cell receptor beta chain. The method was immunoSEQ multiplex PCR; TCRdb's version includes in-frame clones alone and lacks a portion of them. The profile shows about 30,000 clones, approximately 84% of them singletons. There are 13 residues in the CDR3. The V gene's germline CDR1 is MNHEY and CDR2 SVGAGI. The germline V and J ends were trimmed by 0 bases and 9 bases, with 9 bases remaining between them. The data belong to a study of OX40 agonist ivuxolimab in advanced cancers. The clonotype originates from an adult with an advanced solid tumor such as melanoma, head and neck, liver or kidney cancer. The specimen was CD4+ or CD8+ T cells sorted from blood, collected in a trial of the OX40 agonist ivuxolimab. The V call is TRBV6-5, the J call TRBJ2-1, with D unclear. CDR3 protein: CASSYSSGGEQFF. CDR3 DNA: TGTGCCAGCAGTTACTCGTCAGGCGGTGAGCAGTTCTTC.